The next 25 T cell receptor beta chains were all read from a single sample in a study of CD8 T cells in ankylosing spondylitis. Whole-study results and caveats: Several highly homologous variants formed a TCR beta motif that appeared characteristic of ankylosing spondylitis blood.

No antigens are known for them. A single record per CDR3 protein comes from TCRdb applying MiXCR to the 5' RACE reads. The sample comprises about 390,000 distinct CDR3 sequences, approximately 20% of which are singletons, and approximately 16% rests with the top ten. The sample taken for sequencing was blood, either unsorted or a sorted T cell fraction (not recorded which). These receptors all stem from a male donor with ankylosing spondylitis.

The chain uses TRBV19 and TRBJ2-7; possible D gene TRBD2, 6 bases. Germline assignment: CDR1 LNHDA and CDR2 SQIVND (reference sequence). This CDR3 has 14 amino acids. V was shortened by 8 bases and J by 0 bases, with 14 bases between the two germline ends. CDR3 DNA sequence: TGTGCCAGTTCGTCCGGGAGTGACTCCTACGAGCAGTACTTC. It specifies CASSSGSDSYEQYF.

Many counts were recorded for this clonotype. V and J are TRBV29-1 and TRBJ2-1, with 7 positions matching TRBD2. Germline loops: CDR1 SQVTM, CDR2 ANQGSEA. The CDR3 runs to 15 residues. V was clipped by 8 bases and J by 8 bases; unmatched bases: 18. This CDR3 reads CSPTTLRDYGDEQFF. The CDR3 nucleotides read TGCAGCCCGACCACCCTCCGGGACTATGGAGATGAGCAGTTCTTC.

The chain carries TRBV6-2 or TRBV6-3 and TRBJ2-7, with 7 positions matching TRBD1. The V and J ends lost 5 bases and 2 bases, in that order; junction bases with no gene match: 6. Germline V gene data show CDR1 as MNHEY and CDR2 as SVGEGT. CDR3 length: 14 residues. CDR3 amino acids: CASSARQGTYEQYF. The CDR3 DNA sequence: TGTGCCAGCAGTGCCCGACAGGGTACCTACGAGCAGTACTTC.

The CDR3 spells CAISDSGRAAGELFF. The CDR3 coding sequence is TGTGCCATCAGTGATAGCGGGAGGGCTGCCGGGGAGCTGTTTTTT. The chain employs TRBV10-3 and TRBJ2-2; TRBD2 matches 11 bases. Germline V gives CDR1 ENHRY, CDR2 SYGVKD. Germline trimming cut 3 bases from V and 6 bases from J; bases unmatched to any gene: 3. The CDR3 contains 15 residues.

This clonotype was recorded a few times. This CDR3 reads CASSFSGGAHPDNSPLHF. The CDR3, as DNA: TGTGCCAGCAGTTTTTCCGGGGGGGCCCACCCCGATAATTCACCCCTCCACTTT. J is TRBJ1-6 and V is TRBV12-3 or TRBV12-4; TRBD1 might be the D (6 bases). This CDR3 spans 18 amino acids. V was cut by 3 bases and J by 5 bases, with 20 bases left in between.

In this sample, this clonotype turned up a few times. CDR3 in amino acids: CASRAGGGFTDTQYF. The CDR3, as DNA: TGTGCCAGCAGGGCAGGGGGGGGCTTCACAGATACGCAGTATTTT. J is TRBJ2-3 and V is TRBV28, with D perhaps given as TRBD1 or TRBD2 (7 bases each). Trimming shortened V by 6 bases and J by 2 bases, and 15 bases separated the two germline ends. CDR3 length equals 15 residues. Per the germline V gene, CDR1 is MDHEN and CDR2 is SYDVKM.

The rearrangement joins TRBV5-1 to TRBJ2-5, with 7 bases fitting TRBD1. Germline CDR1 reads SGHRS; CDR2 reads YFSETQ. There are 16 residues in the CDR3. V lost 1 base and J lost 3; bases outside the gene matches: 9. The CDR3 region is CASSLSIVTGKETQYF. For the CDR3, the DNA is TGCGCCAGCAGCTTGTCCATAGTGACAGGGAAAGAGACCCAGTACTTC.

The chain recombines TRBV5-6 with TRBJ1-2; 11 bases agree with TRBD1. The germline gives CDR1 SGHDT, CDR2 YYEEEE. With V trimmed by 0 bases and J by 6 bases, 4 bases remained unmatched. The CDR3 length is 15 residues. The CDR3 DNA follows: TGTGCCAGCAGCTTGGTGGACAGGGGGCGAAATGGCTACACCTTC. Protein sequence: CASSLVDRGRNGYTF. Variable domain in full (rest from reference TRBV5-6 and TRBJ1-2): DAGVTQSPTHLIKTRGQQVTLRCSPKSGHDTVSWYQQALGQGPQFIFQYYEEEERQRGNFPDRFSGHQFPNYSSELNVNALLLGDSALYLCASSLVDRGRNGYTFGSGTRLTVV.

This clonotype was recorded a few times. The chain uses TRBV7-2 and TRBJ2-3; TRBD2 is a possible D gene (6 bases). The CDR3 loop spans 16 amino acids. The V gene's germline CDR1 is SGHTA and CDR2 FQGNSA. V shed 2 bases and J shed 1 base, with 13 bases lying between them. The CDR3 sequence is CASSLTGAVRTDTQYF. The CDR3 nucleotides are TGTGCCAGCAGCTTAACGGGAGCAGTCCGCACAGATACGCAGTATTTT.

The table lists this clonotype with many counts. In DNA form, the CDR3 reads TGTGCCAGCAGCTTAAGCACACTGGAGCAGTACTTC. This gives the protein CASSLSTLEQYF. The V gene is TRBV7-2, the J gene TRBJ2-7, with unresolved D. V was trimmed by 2 bases and J by 7 bases, leaving 9 bases between them. Germline CDR1 reads SGHTA; CDR2 reads FQGNSA. The CDR3 length is 12 residues.

As concerns this clonotype: One base away lies a much larger clone, so this may be a sequencing read error. This chain links TRBV28 with TRBJ2-1, with D hard to call. Germline lookup yields CDR1 MDHEN and CDR2 SYDVKM. V dropped 4 bases and J dropped 0 bases, with 4 bases sitting between them. This CDR3 contains 13 residues. In DNA form, the CDR3 reads TGTGCCAGCAGTTCCCTCTCCTACAATGAGCAGTTCTTC. Translated, it gives CASSSLSYNEQFF.

The chain is built from TRBV20-1 and TRBJ1-5; 8 bases line up with TRBD1. The CDR3 totals 15 residues. J gave up 4 bases and V 0 bases, and 5 bases lay outside the gene matches. Per germline, CDR1 DFQATT and CDR2 SNEGSKA (reference sequence). CDR3 loop: CSARESTGGNQPQHF. The DNA of the CDR3 is TGCAGTGCTAGAGAGAGCACAGGGGGTAATCAGCCCCAGCATTTT.

This clonotype was observed a handful of times. The chain employs TRBV28 and TRBJ2-1; 9 nucleotides align to TRBD1. V dropped 7 bases and J dropped 3; count of bases not matched to a gene: 7. CDR3 length: 15 residues. Germline CDR1 reads MDHEN; CDR2 reads SYDVKM. The DNA of the CDR3 is TGTGCCAGCACCCGACCGGGACAGGGCTACAATGAGCAGTTCTTC. The encoded protein is CASTRPGQGYNEQFF.

V and J are TRBV10-1 and TRBJ1-5; the D is unclear. Per the germline V gene, CDR1 is WNHNN and CDR2 is SYGVQD (reference sequence). The CDR3 covers 13 residues. Between the trimmed V and J ends, which lost 0 bases and 6 bases, there was a span of 6 bases. The CDR3 region is CASSESSGQPQHF. CDR3 DNA: TGCGCCAGCAGTGAGTCCTCGGGTCAGCCCCAGCATTTT.

The chain combines TRBV7-2 with TRBJ2-7; weak D call: TRBD1 (6 bases). Germline V CDR1 and CDR2: SGHTA, FQGNSA. The CDR3 has 14 amino acids. V shed 5 bases and J shed 5 bases, with 16 bases lying between them. CDR3 protein: CASSTDLGADEQYF. The CDR3 DNA reads as TGTGCCAGCAGCACAGACCTGGGGGCGGACGAGCAGTACTTC.

This clonotype was seen ten or more times. The V gene is TRBV28, the J gene TRBJ1-5, with D possibly being TRBD1 (5 bases). This CDR3 is built from 17 residues. The germline V gene encodes CDR1 MDHEN and CDR2 SYDVKM. The V end was cut by 2 bases, the J end by 5 bases, with 19 bases between. For the CDR3, the DNA is TGTGCCAGCAGTTTACGGATTGGGACGGCAAATTATCAGCCCCAGCATTTT. Translating gives CASSLRIGTANYQPQHF.

This clonotype was recorded at least ten times. The chain joins TRBV29-1 to TRBJ2-3, with 10 positions matching TRBD2. This CDR3 has 14 residues. The trim removed 6 bases at V and 4 bases at J, leaving 7 bases unmatched. Germline assignment: CDR1 SQVTM and CDR2 ANQGSEA. CDR3 amino acids: CSVAPSGRPDTQYF. CDR3 sequence (DNA): TGCAGCGTAGCGCCTAGCGGGAGACCAGATACGCAGTATTTT.

J is TRBJ2-1 and V is TRBV24-1; D not certain. The length of the CDR3 is 12 residues. Trimming shortened V by 7 bases and J by 9 bases, and 12 bases separated the two germline ends. Germline V CDR1 and CDR2: KGHDR, SFDVKD. The CDR3 here is CATRPPDGEQFF. The CDR3 DNA sequence: TGTGCCACCAGACCCCCAGATGGTGAGCAGTTCTTC.

This clonotype has more than one count but fewer than ten. The chain employs TRBV7-9 and TRBJ2-5; 7 nucleotides align to TRBD2. The germline CDR1 and CDR2 sequences are SEHNR and FQNEAQ (reference sequence). V lost 2 bases and J lost 5; bases outside the gene matches: 5. CDR3 length: 14 residues. As DNA, the CDR3 is TGTGCCAGCAGCTTATACGGACTAGAGGAGACCCAGTACTTC. Protein product: CASSLYGLEETQYF. The complete variable domain, with remaining parts taken from reference TRBV7-9 and TRBJ2-5, reads DTGVSQNPRHKITKRGQNVTFRCDPISEHNRLYWYRQTLGQGPEFLTYFQNEAQLEKSRLLSDRFSAERPKGSFSTLEIQRTEQGDSAMYLCASSLYGLEETQYFGPGTRLLVL.

V is TRBV3-1 and J is TRBJ1-2; 7 nucleotides align to TRBD1. Germline values: CDR1 LGHDT, CDR2 YNNKEL (reference sequence). This CDR3 spans 13 amino acids. The ends lost 4 bases at V and 2 bases at J; junction bases unmatched: 1. The CDR3 region has the DNA TGTGCCAGCAGCCCGACAGGGAACTATGGCTACACCTTC. Its translation is CASSPTGNYGYTF. The whole variable domain, remainder taken from reference TRBV3-1 and TRBJ1-2, is DTAVSQTPKYLVTQMGNDKSIKCEQNLGHDTMYWYKQDSKKFLKIMFSYNNKELIINETVPNRFSPKSPDKAHLNLHINSLELGDSAVYFCASSPTGNYGYTFGSGTRLTVV.

The table lists this clonotype with a few counts. The chain employs TRBV28 and TRBJ1-2; tentatively, D is TRBD1 (6 bases). Germline-derived CDR1 and CDR2 are MDHEN and SYDVKM. This CDR3 spans 15 amino acids. Trimming took 3 bases from V and 4 from J, leaving 15 bases between them. The CDR3 sequence: CASSFFSGGGYGYTF. In DNA, the CDR3 is TGTGCCAGCAGTTTCTTTTCTGGGGGCGGCTATGGCTACACCTTC.

V is TRBV28 and J is TRBJ2-1, with D unclear. Germline loops: CDR1 MDHEN, CDR2 SYDVKM. Trimming removed 6 bases at V and 9 bases at J, with 9 bases between. This CDR3 is 11 amino acids long. The CDR3 nucleotides read TGTGCCAGCAGGACTGGTGCTGAGCAGTTCTTC. This sequence encodes CASRTGAEQFF. Supplemented by reference TRBV28 and TRBJ2-1, the full variable domain reads DVKVTQSSRYLVKRTGEKVFLECVQDMDHENMFWYRQDPGLGLRLIYFSYDVKMKEKGDIPEGYSVSREKKERFSLILESASTNQTSMYLCASRTGAEQFFGPGTRLTVL.

The V call is TRBV7-2, the J call TRBJ1-1; no clear D. This CDR3 region has 14 residues. Per germline, CDR1 SGHTA and CDR2 FQGNSA. Trimming removed 4 bases from V and 1 base from J, with 10 bases in between. CDR3 in amino acids: CASSSRPGNTEAFF. The CDR3 nucleotides read TGTGCCAGCAGCTCGCGGCCTGGGAACACTGAAGCTTTCTTT.

This clonotype appeared a few times. The gene calls are TRBV18 and TRBJ2-7, with TRBD1 matching 9 bases. CDR1 KGHSH and CDR2 LQKENI come from the germline V gene. This CDR3 contains 16 residues. Germline trimming cut 3 bases from V and 5 bases from J; bases unmatched to any gene: 11. This CDR3 is CASSPRRGQGGHEQYF. The CDR3 region has the DNA TGTGCCAGCTCACCGCGCCGGGGACAGGGAGGGCACGAGCAGTACTTC.

This clonotype was counted many times. The chain uses TRBV3-1 and TRBJ2-7, with 8 positions matching TRBD2. From germline, CDR1 is LGHDT and CDR2 YNNKEL (reference sequence). With V trimmed by 1 base and J by 1 base, 3 bases remained unmatched. The CDR3 is 15 residues long. The CDR3 here is CASSQALAGSYEQYF. Written as DNA, the CDR3 is TGTGCCAGCAGCCAAGCCCTAGCGGGTTCCTACGAGCAGTACTTC.